The 13 T cell receptor beta chains reported below all come from one sample, sequenced in a study of shared clonotypes between healthy human individuals (dated by TCRdb to about 2020). Preparation of the library involved the immunoSEQ multiplex PCR assay. Entries here come from immuneACCESS through TCRdb and include only in-frame sequences with V and J called. Some clones fail to appear in such tables; in the studies checked, an unresolved V gene covers under half of the shortfall, and the cause of the remainder is unknown. In this sample the table shows approximately 98,000 clones, about 71% of which occur a single time. The top ten hold over 20% of the sample. Sequencing input: memory CD8+ T cells sorted from blood. Sample cell subset or site, as interpreted from the label and publication: CD45RO+ cells pooled with CCR7-negative TemRA cells. These receptors all stem from a woman in her twenties or thirties in good health.

The V call is TRBV10-3, the J call TRBJ1-4; the D is unclear. Per the germline V gene, CDR1 is ENHRY and CDR2 is SYGVKD. V was trimmed by 4 bases and J by 4 bases, leaving 13 bases between them. CDR3 length: 15 amino acids. CDR3 in amino acids: CAISGTGAVNEKLFF. CDR3 sequence (DNA): TGTGCCATCAGTGGAACGGGAGCTGTTAATGAAAAACTGTTTTTT.

This chain uses TRBV11-2 with TRBJ2-3, with a tentative D call TRBD2 (7 bases). Germline V gives CDR1 SGHAT, CDR2 FQNNGV. The CDR3 runs 15 residues. V shed 10 bases and J shed 2 bases, with 19 bases lying between them. CDR3 loop: CATQGREDPTDTQYF. DNA of the CDR3: TGTGCCACCCAGGGGAGGGAGGACCCCACAGATACGCAGTATTTT.

This clone was seen many times. The chain links TRBV7-3 to TRBJ2-7; D uncertain. V lost 2 bases and J 3 bases, leaving 14 bases between the germline ends. This CDR3 has 15 residues. Per germline, CDR1 SGHTA and CDR2 FQGTGA. The CDR3 here is CASSLGLGEGYEQYF. In nucleotides, the CDR3 is TGTGCCAGCAGCTTAGGTTTGGGTGAAGGCTACGAGCAGTACTTC.

This clone was picked up one time. The chain couples TRBV6-6 to TRBJ1-5; weak D call: TRBD1 (5 bases). Germline V lookup: CDR1 MNHNY, CDR2 SVGAGI (reference sequence). V was shortened by 5 bases and J by 6 bases, with 14 bases between the two germline ends. The CDR3 is made up of 14 amino acids. In nucleotides, the CDR3 is TGTGCCAGCAGTGGGGACGGGGAGAGTCAGCCCCAGCATTTT. Translated, it gives CASSGDGESQPQHF.

The chain couples TRBV19 to TRBJ2-6; D is unclear. This CDR3 has 15 amino acids. The germline V and J ends were trimmed by 5 bases and 1 base, with 9 bases remaining between them. CDR1 is LNHDA, CDR2 SQIVND, per germline (reference sequence). The CDR3 loop reads CASSALGSGANVLTF. In DNA form, the CDR3 reads TGTGCCAGTAGTGCCCTGGGTTCTGGGGCCAACGTCCTGACTTTC.

This rearrangement joins TRBV10-2 to TRBJ2-2; D might be TRBD1 or TRBD2, each matching 6 bases. The germline gives CDR1 WSHSY, CDR2 SAAADI. V shed 8 bases and J shed 4 bases, with 20 bases lying between them. The CDR3 runs 16 residues. The CDR3 reads CASSNLADSVTGELFF. The CDR3 region has the DNA TGCGCCAGCTCTAATTTAGCGGACAGTGTCACCGGGGAGCTGTTTTTT.

The V call is TRBV29-1, the J call TRBJ2-3; 10 nucleotides match TRBD2. The CDR3 runs to 14 residues. CDR1 is SQVTM, CDR2 ANQGSEA, per germline. V was pared by 2 bases and J by 1 base, with 0 bases of the junction left unmatched. CDR3 in DNA: TGCAGCGTTGAACTAGCGGGGGGCACAGATACGCAGTATTTT. This codes for CSVELAGGTDTQYF.

This sequence joins TRBV7-2 and TRBJ2-1; a weak D match, TRBD2 (5 bases). CDR1 SGHTA and CDR2 FQGNSA come from the germline V gene. Trimming pared 5 bases from V and 2 bases from J, leaving 16 bases between. This CDR3 is built from 16 residues. The CDR3: CASSPPRAAAYNEQFF. The DNA for the CDR3 is TGTGCCAGCAGCCCCCCCCGAGCGGCTGCCTACAATGAGCAGTTCTTC. Variable domain in full (rest from reference TRBV7-2 and TRBJ2-1): GAGVSQSPSNKVTEKGKDVELRCDPISGHTALYWYRQSLGQGLEFLIYFQGNSAPDKSGLPSDRFSAERTGGSVSTLTIQRTQQEDSAVYLCASSPPRAAAYNEQFFGPGTRLTVL.

The sample holds one count of this clone. The J gene is TRBJ2-7, the V gene TRBV30; D not certain. The CDR3 contains 14 residues. Germline V gene sequence: CDR1 GTSNPN, CDR2 SVGIG (reference sequence). V lost 1 base to trimming and J lost 2 bases, with 12 bases between them. The CDR3 nucleotides are TGTGCCTGGAGTGACCGGCGGTTACCCTACGAGCAGTACTTC. Translation: CAWSDRRLPYEQYF.

V is TRBV7-8 and J is TRBJ2-7; D perhaps matches TRBD1 (5 bases). The CDR3 loop spans 14 amino acids. V was trimmed by 7 bases and J by 1 base, leaving 14 bases between them. Germline CDR1 and CDR2: SGHVS and FQNEAQ. In DNA, the CDR3 is TGTGCCAGCATCCTGGACCAGGGATCCTACGAGCAGTACTTC. Encoded protein: CASILDQGSYEQYF.

The chain joins TRBV7-2 to TRBJ1-5; maybe TRBD1 (5 bases). Trimming cost V 4 bases and J 6 bases, with 13 bases left between them. The CDR3 consists of 14 residues. The germline V gene has CDR1 SGHTA and CDR2 FQGNSA. CDR3 sequence: CASSSGPGVQPQHF. In nucleotides, the CDR3 is TGTGCCAGCAGCTCGGGACCGGGGGTTCAGCCCCAGCATTTT.

V gene TRBV27 combines with J gene TRBJ2-2, with a possible D match to TRBD2 (5 bases). Trimming removed 0 bases from V and 3 bases from J, with 17 bases in between. The CDR3 is 18 amino acids. Germline values: CDR1 MNHEY, CDR2 SMNVEV (reference sequence). The CDR3 sequence is CASSLSWLAQRHTGELFF. Here the CDR3 DNA reads TGTGCCAGCAGTTTATCTTGGCTAGCTCAACGACACACCGGGGAGCTGTTTTTT.

The CDR3 spells CASSFGTGVGETQYF. CDR3 DNA sequence: TGTGCCAGCAGCTTTGGGACAGGGGTAGGGGAGACCCAGTACTTC. The chain employs TRBV5-4 and TRBJ2-5; 10 bases match TRBD1. This CDR3 is built from 15 residues. Germline trimming cut 2 bases from V and 5 bases from J; bases unmatched to any gene: 6. Germline V CDR1 and CDR2: SGHNT, YYREEE (reference sequence).